The TCR beta chain under discussion was sequenced for a study of PD-1 blockade in classical Hodgkin lymphoma. The study's findings and limits: Causes of the repertoire differences remain undefined, possibly disease activity or prior therapy.

Germline values: CDR1 SGHVS, CDR2 FNYEAQ. J gave up 3 bases and V 1 base, and 9 bases lay outside the gene matches. CDR3 length: 16 residues. On this clone: The antigen is not known.

No patient escaped relapse after autologous stem cell transplantation, and brentuximab vedotin exposure varied. The method was immunoSEQ multiplex PCR; TCRdb's version includes in-frame clones alone and lacks a portion of them. The sample records tens of thousands of clones, about 78% being singletons. J is TRBJ2-7 and V is TRBV7-6; TRBD1 matches at 7 bases. This receptor was taken from a human donor with classical Hodgkin lymphoma. Source: peripheral blood mononuclear cells (PBMCs), taken before the second cycle of nivolumab. As DNA, the CDR3 is TGTGCCAGCAGCTTAGGCCAGGGGGTGGCTTACTACGAGCAGTACTTC. As protein: CASSLGQGVAYYEQYF.